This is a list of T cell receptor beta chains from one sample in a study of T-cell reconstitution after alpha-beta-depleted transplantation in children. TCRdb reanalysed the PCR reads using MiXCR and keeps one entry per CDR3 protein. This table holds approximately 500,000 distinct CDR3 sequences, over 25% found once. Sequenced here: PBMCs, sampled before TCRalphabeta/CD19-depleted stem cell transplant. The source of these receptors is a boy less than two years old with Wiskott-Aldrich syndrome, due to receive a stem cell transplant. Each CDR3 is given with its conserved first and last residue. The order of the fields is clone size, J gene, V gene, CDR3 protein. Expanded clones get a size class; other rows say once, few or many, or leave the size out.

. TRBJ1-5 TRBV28 CASSSWDSGSNQPQHF
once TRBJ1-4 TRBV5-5 CASSFLPAVEKLFF
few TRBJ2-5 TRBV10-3 CAISGEETQYF
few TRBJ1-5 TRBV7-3 CASSLNPGQPQHF
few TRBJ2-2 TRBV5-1 CASTLGLANTGELFF
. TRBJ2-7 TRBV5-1 CASRIAGVYEQYF
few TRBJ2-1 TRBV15 CATFGGSLGNEQFF
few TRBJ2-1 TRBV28 CASRSGPRTNEQFF
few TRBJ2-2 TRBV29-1 CSVDRGTGELFF
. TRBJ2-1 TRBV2 CASPDGENEQFF
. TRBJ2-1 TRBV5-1 CASSYNIAGSSGEQFF
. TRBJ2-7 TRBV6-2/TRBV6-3 CASRRTSGSGYEQYF
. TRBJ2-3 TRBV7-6 CASSLVGLAGGPRTDTQYF
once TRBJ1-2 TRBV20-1 CSARDGGREAYGYTF
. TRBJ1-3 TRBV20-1 CSARIGQGRGNTIYF
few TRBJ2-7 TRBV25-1 CASSRIYEQYF
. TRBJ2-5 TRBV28 CASSLSATSGGTQYF
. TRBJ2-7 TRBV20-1 CSAPAGQGSYEQYF
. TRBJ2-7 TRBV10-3 CAIRAREGPHYEQYF
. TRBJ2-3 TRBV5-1 CASSLARGDSTDTQYF
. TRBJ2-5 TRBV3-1 CASSQGTSGTQYF
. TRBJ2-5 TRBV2 CASGTGGETQYF
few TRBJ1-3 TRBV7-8 CASSLATGAGNTIYF
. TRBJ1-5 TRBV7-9 CASSRGTRGQPQHF
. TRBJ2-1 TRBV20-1 CSARTSGRGNEQFF
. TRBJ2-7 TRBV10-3 CAISHRGAYEQYF
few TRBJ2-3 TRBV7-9 CASTGPSTDTQYF
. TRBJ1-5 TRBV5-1 CASSLEGGGSQPQHF
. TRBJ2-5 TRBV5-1 CASSLGAGVETQYF
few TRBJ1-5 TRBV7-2 CASSESRGAYQPQHF
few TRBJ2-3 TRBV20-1 CSALSPTGYQDTQYF
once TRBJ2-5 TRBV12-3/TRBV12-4 CASSRSGSFQETQYF
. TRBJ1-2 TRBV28 CASSPPTGGTYGYTF
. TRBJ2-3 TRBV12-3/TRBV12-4 CASSFAGLVTDTQYF
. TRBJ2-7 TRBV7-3 CASSPGEQLYEQYF
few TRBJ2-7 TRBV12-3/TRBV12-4 CASSFRGAGQYF
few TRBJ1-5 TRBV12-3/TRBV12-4 CASSKTGYSNQPQHF
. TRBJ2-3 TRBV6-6 CASSFRDRGPEF
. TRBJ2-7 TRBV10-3 CAISGSIGSSYEQYF
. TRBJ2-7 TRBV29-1 CSVRSASYEQYF
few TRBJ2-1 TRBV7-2 CASSPGLGSSDEQFF
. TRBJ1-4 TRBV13 CASTGLGEKLFF
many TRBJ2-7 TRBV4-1 CASSQGLLAGGRNEQYF
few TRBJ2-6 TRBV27 CASSPRQGGSGANVLTF
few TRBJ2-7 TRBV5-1 CASSRDSQKYEQYF
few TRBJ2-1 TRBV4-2 CASSPIRLAVLNEQFF
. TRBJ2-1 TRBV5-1 CASSLGSRGTGEYNEQFF
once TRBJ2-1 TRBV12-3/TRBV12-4 CASSLQGGVVNEQFF
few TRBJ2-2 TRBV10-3 CAISVRGGSNTGELFF
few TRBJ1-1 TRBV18 CASSQTGTVNTEAFF
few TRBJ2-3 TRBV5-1 CASSNLPGRDSDTQYF
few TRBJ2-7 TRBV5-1 CASSSRAGVAYEQYF
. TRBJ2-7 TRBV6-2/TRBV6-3 CASSYYPPSLAGAGYEQYF
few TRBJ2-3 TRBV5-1 CASSPLAGVRTDTQYF